This TCR beta chain was sequenced for a study of cytomegalovirus exposure and HLA in healthy donors. Details on this clone: Antigen unknown.

PCR employed 60 Vbeta and 13 Jbeta primers. Measured with immunoSEQ multiplex PCR; TCRdb has only the in-frame clones, and not every one. This sample has about 69,000 clones, with less than 70% found just once. Findings and caveats of the study: Researchers counted about 150 TCR beta chains as cytomegalovirus-associated. A previous analysis found most TCR beta V segments productive roughly 87% or roughly 30% of the time.

Germline V lookup: CDR1 MNHEY, CDR2 SMNVEV (reference sequence). This CDR3 has 15 residues. The V gene lost 2 bases and the J gene lost 7 bases, with 14 bases spanning the gap. The chain couples TRBV27 to TRBJ1-4, with D perhaps TRBD1 (5 bases). This TCR came from a woman under 40 in good health and CMV-seronegative. The sequenced material came from PBMCs. In DNA, the CDR3 is TGTGCCAGCAGTTTAATCCAGGGAAGCCCTGAAAAACTGTTTTTT. Protein: CASSLIQGSPEKLFF.